This T cell receptor (beta chain) was sequenced during a study of T-cell memory formation after mild COVID-19. Across the study: Clusters of TCRs were largely donor specific.

CDR3 size: 16 residues. CDR1 and CDR2 (germline): DFQATT, SNEGSKA (reference sequence). Trimming cost V 0 bases and J 7 bases, with 22 bases left between them. In TCRdb, the 5' RACE reads were re-called with MiXCR into one record per CDR3 protein. The sample consists of about 180,000 distinct CDR3 sequences, roughly 16% of them appearing once. This clonotype was picked up a small number of times. The receptor was isolated from an adult woman who had mild COVID-19 (a few samples of this study predate the infection). Cell type and time point are not known. Sequencing used PBMCs or a T cell subset sorted from them (not recorded which). The chain couples TRBV20-1 to TRBJ2-7, with D uncertain. CDR3 coding DNA: TGCAGTGCTAGAGATAGGAACAGTGGGGTCTACGTAGAGCAGTACTTC. Its translation is CSARDRNSGVYVEQYF.